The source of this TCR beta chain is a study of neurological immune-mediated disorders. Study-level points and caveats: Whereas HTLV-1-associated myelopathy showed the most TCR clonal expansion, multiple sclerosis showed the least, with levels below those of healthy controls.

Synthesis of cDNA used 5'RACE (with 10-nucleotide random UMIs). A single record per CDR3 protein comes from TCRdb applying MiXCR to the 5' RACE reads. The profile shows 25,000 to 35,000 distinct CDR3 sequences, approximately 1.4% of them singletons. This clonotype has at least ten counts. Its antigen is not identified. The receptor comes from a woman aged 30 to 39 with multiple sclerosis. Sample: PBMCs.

The CDR3 loop reads CASKNEQFF. CDR3 DNA: TGTGCCAGCAAAAATGAGCAGTTCTTC. The V and J genes are TRBV6-1 and TRBJ2-1; D is unresolved. CDR3 length equals 9 residues. Germline values: CDR1 MNHNS, CDR2 SASEGT. The V and J ends lost 7 bases and 7 bases respectively, with 2 bases between them.